Below, 19 T cell receptor beta chains from the same sample are listed, as sequenced in a study of blood T cell repertoires in COVID-19. Clones were sequenced by immunoSEQ multiplex PCR, and TCRdb holds only the in-frame ones, with some missing. The table has around 300,000 clones, roughly 85% seen once. Sequencing was carried out using peripheral blood. Every receptor here comes from a woman aged 70 to 79 with acute or convalescent COVID-19.

In its sample, this clone was seen once. The V and J genes are TRBV30 and TRBJ2-7, with D perhaps matching TRBD2 (5 bases). The V and J ends lost 5 bases and 3 bases respectively, with 8 bases between them. The germline gives CDR1 GTSNPN, CDR2 SVGIG (reference sequence). This CDR3 contains 11 residues. CDR3 residues: CAWDGIYEQYF. In DNA, the CDR3 is TGTGCCTGGGACGGGATCTACGAGCAGTACTTC.

This chain uses TRBV2 with TRBJ2-3; 7 positions agree with TRBD2. The CDR3 contains 14 residues. V shed 5 bases and J 3 bases; nucleotides not matched to a gene: 5. Looked up from germline, CDR1 is SNHLY and CDR2 is FYNNEI. The CDR3 sequence: CASSRRERTDTQYF. The CDR3 nucleotides read TGTGCCAGCAGTAGGCGGGAGAGGACAGATACGCAGTATTTT. Full variable domain (outside the CDR3, taken from reference TRBV2 and TRBJ2-3): EPEVTQTPSHQVTQMGQEVILRCVPISNHLYFYWYRQILGQKVEFLVSFYNNEISEKSEIFDDQFSVERPDGSNFTLKIRSTKLEDSAMYFCASSRRERTDTQYFGPGTRLTVL.

V and J are TRBV6-5 and TRBJ2-3, with D possibly being TRBD1 (6 bases). The CDR3 has 16 residues. Germline CDR1 MNHEY, CDR2 SVGAGI. The V and J ends lost 0 bases and 2 bases respectively, with 12 bases between them. The CDR3 region is CASSYSPQGITDTQYF. In nucleotides, the CDR3 is TGTGCCAGCAGTTACTCCCCGCAGGGGATCACAGATACGCAGTATTTT.

This chain joins TRBV6-1 and TRBJ1-2; D is possibly TRBD1 (5 bases). Germline V gene sequence: CDR1 MNHNS, CDR2 SASEGT. Trimming stripped 3 bases from V and 5 bases from J, with 7 bases between. The CDR3 totals 12 residues. The CDR3 DNA sequence: TGTGCCAGCAGTGATCCAGGGTATGGCTACACCTTC. Its protein is CASSDPGYGYTF.

The V and J genes are TRBV12-5 and TRBJ1-1; the D gene is possibly TRBD1 (6 bases). The germline CDR1 and CDR2 sequences are LGHNT and FRNRAP. V gave up 7 bases and J gave up 5 bases, with 20 bases separating them. The CDR3 is made up of 15 amino acids. The CDR3 spells CASAFGIGGDTEAFF. The CDR3 region has the DNA TGTGCTAGTGCCTTTGGTATAGGGGGAGATACTGAAGCTTTCTTT.

With regard to this clone: Other DNA sequences within the sample encode an identical CDR3. The chain joins TRBV12-3 or TRBV12-4 to TRBJ1-5; possible D gene TRBD1, 5 bases. The CDR3 loop spans 13 amino acids. V dropped 0 bases and J dropped 6 bases, with 6 bases sitting between them. This CDR3 reads CASSLAQGQPQHF. The CDR3 nucleotides are TGTGCCAGCAGTTTAGCCCAGGGTCAGCCCCAGCATTTT.

This clone was detected only a few times. The V call is TRBV6-5, the J call TRBJ2-3; 8 bases align to TRBD2. Germline values: CDR1 MNHEY, CDR2 SVGAGI. Trimming removed 6 bases from V and 3 bases from J; junction bases left unmatched: 5. The CDR3 spans 14 residues. The CDR3 sequence: CASSLTSGTDTQYF. CDR3 in DNA: TGTGCCAGCAGCCTAACTAGCGGTACAGATACGCAGTATTTT.

This clone has a handful of counts. This sequence joins TRBV5-1 and TRBJ1-2; D may be TRBD1 (5 bases). The CDR3 extends over 15 amino acids. Trimming removed 2 bases at V and 2 bases at J, with 13 bases between. CDR1 and CDR2 (germline): SGHRS, YFSETQ. The CDR3, as DNA: TGCGCCAGCAGCTTCGGGGGGACTGGAAACTATGGCTACACCTTC. Protein sequence: CASSFGGTGNYGYTF.

The chain links TRBV29-1 to TRBJ2-1; 9 bases are a match to TRBD2. Germline assignment: CDR1 SQVTM and CDR2 ANQGSEA. The CDR3 has 15 amino acids. Germline trimming cut 1 base from V and 5 bases from J; bases unmatched to any gene: 6. CDR3 coding DNA: TGCAGCGTTGAAGTGGCGGGGGGGACGGACAATGAGCAGTTCTTC. This codes for CSVEVAGGTDNEQFF.

The rearrangement uses TRBV5-8 and TRBJ1-2; D not certain. Germline CDR1 and CDR2: SGHTS and YDEGEE. This CDR3 contains 16 residues. The germline V and J ends were trimmed by 4 bases and 4 bases, with 20 bases remaining between them. CDR3 in amino acids: CASSPPGGTTRYGYTF. CDR3 DNA: TGTGCCAGCAGCCCCCCCGGCGGCACTACCCGCTATGGCTACACCTTC. Based on the CDR3 plus reference TRBV5-8 and TRBJ1-2, the full variable domain is EAGVTQSPTHLIKTRGQQATLRCSPISGHTSVYWYQQALGLGLQFLLWYDEGEERNRGNFPPRFSGRQFPNYSSELNVNALELEDSALYLCASSPPGGTTRYGYTFGSGTRLTVV.

This chain joins TRBV5-1 and TRBJ1-5, with D unclear. The CDR3 has 13 residues. Trimming removed 4 bases at V and 5 bases at J, with 10 bases between. Germline lookup yields CDR1 SGHRS and CDR2 YFSETQ. Here the CDR3 DNA reads TGCGCCAGCAGCCAGAGGCCGGATCAGCCCCAGCATTTT. As protein: CASSQRPDQPQHF.

The count of this clone is one. V and J are TRBV25-1 and TRBJ1-6; the match to TRBD1 covers 10 bases. With V trimmed by 0 bases and J by 9 bases, 2 bases remained unmatched. CDR1 and CDR2 from the germline V gene are MGHDK and SYGVNS. CDR3 size: 15 residues. The CDR3 DNA follows: TGTGCCAGCAGTGAATACGGGACAGGGGCTTCACCCCTCCACTTT. Protein product: CASSEYGTGASPLHF.

V gene TRBV15 combines with J gene TRBJ1-2; unclear D gene. CDR1 is LNHNV and CDR2 is YYDKDF in the germline V gene (reference sequence). CDR3 length: 13 residues. Deletions cut 0 bases from V and 8 bases from J, with 10 bases between. In DNA form, the CDR3 reads TGTGCCACCAGCAGAGATCCGGGAAAAGGCTACACCTTC. Translating gives CATSRDPGKGYTF.

This clone was counted only a few times. V and J are TRBV7-2 and TRBJ2-5, with D possibly matching TRBD2 (6 bases). V shed 1 base and J shed 5 bases, with 20 bases lying between them. From germline, CDR1 is SGHTA and CDR2 FQGNSA. The CDR3 is 17 residues long. The CDR3 nucleotides are TGTGCCAGCAGCTTAGTAACTGGGGCGGGGAGTGGCGAGACCCAGTACTTC. It yields the protein CASSLVTGAGSGETQYF.

The CDR3 sequence is CASSSLRVSGANVLTF. In DNA form, the CDR3 reads TGCGCCAGCAGCTCCCTGAGGGTCTCTGGGGCCAACGTCCTGACTTTC. The chain links TRBV5-1 to TRBJ2-6; D might be TRBD2 (5 bases). CDR1 is SGHRS and CDR2 is YFSETQ in the germline V gene. This CDR3 has 16 residues. V shed 3 bases and J shed 0 bases, with 10 bases lying between them.

The genes are TRBV6-5 and TRBJ2-5, with D tentatively TRBD1 (5 bases). Trimming removed 2 bases from V and 5 bases from J, with 12 bases in between. The CDR3 extends over 14 amino acids. Germline V gene sequence: CDR1 MNHEY, CDR2 SVGAGI. The CDR3 region has the DNA TGTGCCAGCAGTTACAACAGGAAGGGGGAGACCCAGTACTTC. Its translation is CASSYNRKGETQYF.

The rearrangement joins TRBV20-1 to TRBJ1-1; D remains unclear. The V end was cut by 6 bases, the J end by 1 base, with 6 bases between. From germline, CDR1 is DFQATT and CDR2 SNEGSKA (reference sequence). This CDR3 spans 11 amino acids. CDR3 DNA sequence: TGCAGTGCACTACCGAACACTGAAGCTTTCTTT. It yields the protein CSALPNTEAFF.

The chain uses TRBV24-1 and TRBJ2-2; TRBD2 might be the D (5 bases). V was pared by 6 bases and J by 1 base, with 8 bases between. CDR3 length: 14 residues. CDR1 and CDR2 from the germline V gene are KGHDR and SFDVKD. The CDR3 DNA follows: TGTGCCACCAGTCGCGGGTGGAACACCGGGGAGCTGTTTTTT. The encoded protein is CATSRGWNTGELFF.

The chain employs TRBV27 and TRBJ2-7; tentative D call: TRBD1 (6 bases). The CDR3 has 17 amino acids. The V end lost 5 bases, the J end lost 3 bases, and 23 bases lay between the germline ends. Germline V gene lookup returns CDR1 MNHEY and CDR2 SMNVEV (reference sequence). The CDR3 sequence is CASSHHRDVWDIYEQYF. In DNA form, the CDR3 reads TGTGCCAGCAGTCACCACCGCGACGTTTGGGACATCTACGAGCAGTACTTC.